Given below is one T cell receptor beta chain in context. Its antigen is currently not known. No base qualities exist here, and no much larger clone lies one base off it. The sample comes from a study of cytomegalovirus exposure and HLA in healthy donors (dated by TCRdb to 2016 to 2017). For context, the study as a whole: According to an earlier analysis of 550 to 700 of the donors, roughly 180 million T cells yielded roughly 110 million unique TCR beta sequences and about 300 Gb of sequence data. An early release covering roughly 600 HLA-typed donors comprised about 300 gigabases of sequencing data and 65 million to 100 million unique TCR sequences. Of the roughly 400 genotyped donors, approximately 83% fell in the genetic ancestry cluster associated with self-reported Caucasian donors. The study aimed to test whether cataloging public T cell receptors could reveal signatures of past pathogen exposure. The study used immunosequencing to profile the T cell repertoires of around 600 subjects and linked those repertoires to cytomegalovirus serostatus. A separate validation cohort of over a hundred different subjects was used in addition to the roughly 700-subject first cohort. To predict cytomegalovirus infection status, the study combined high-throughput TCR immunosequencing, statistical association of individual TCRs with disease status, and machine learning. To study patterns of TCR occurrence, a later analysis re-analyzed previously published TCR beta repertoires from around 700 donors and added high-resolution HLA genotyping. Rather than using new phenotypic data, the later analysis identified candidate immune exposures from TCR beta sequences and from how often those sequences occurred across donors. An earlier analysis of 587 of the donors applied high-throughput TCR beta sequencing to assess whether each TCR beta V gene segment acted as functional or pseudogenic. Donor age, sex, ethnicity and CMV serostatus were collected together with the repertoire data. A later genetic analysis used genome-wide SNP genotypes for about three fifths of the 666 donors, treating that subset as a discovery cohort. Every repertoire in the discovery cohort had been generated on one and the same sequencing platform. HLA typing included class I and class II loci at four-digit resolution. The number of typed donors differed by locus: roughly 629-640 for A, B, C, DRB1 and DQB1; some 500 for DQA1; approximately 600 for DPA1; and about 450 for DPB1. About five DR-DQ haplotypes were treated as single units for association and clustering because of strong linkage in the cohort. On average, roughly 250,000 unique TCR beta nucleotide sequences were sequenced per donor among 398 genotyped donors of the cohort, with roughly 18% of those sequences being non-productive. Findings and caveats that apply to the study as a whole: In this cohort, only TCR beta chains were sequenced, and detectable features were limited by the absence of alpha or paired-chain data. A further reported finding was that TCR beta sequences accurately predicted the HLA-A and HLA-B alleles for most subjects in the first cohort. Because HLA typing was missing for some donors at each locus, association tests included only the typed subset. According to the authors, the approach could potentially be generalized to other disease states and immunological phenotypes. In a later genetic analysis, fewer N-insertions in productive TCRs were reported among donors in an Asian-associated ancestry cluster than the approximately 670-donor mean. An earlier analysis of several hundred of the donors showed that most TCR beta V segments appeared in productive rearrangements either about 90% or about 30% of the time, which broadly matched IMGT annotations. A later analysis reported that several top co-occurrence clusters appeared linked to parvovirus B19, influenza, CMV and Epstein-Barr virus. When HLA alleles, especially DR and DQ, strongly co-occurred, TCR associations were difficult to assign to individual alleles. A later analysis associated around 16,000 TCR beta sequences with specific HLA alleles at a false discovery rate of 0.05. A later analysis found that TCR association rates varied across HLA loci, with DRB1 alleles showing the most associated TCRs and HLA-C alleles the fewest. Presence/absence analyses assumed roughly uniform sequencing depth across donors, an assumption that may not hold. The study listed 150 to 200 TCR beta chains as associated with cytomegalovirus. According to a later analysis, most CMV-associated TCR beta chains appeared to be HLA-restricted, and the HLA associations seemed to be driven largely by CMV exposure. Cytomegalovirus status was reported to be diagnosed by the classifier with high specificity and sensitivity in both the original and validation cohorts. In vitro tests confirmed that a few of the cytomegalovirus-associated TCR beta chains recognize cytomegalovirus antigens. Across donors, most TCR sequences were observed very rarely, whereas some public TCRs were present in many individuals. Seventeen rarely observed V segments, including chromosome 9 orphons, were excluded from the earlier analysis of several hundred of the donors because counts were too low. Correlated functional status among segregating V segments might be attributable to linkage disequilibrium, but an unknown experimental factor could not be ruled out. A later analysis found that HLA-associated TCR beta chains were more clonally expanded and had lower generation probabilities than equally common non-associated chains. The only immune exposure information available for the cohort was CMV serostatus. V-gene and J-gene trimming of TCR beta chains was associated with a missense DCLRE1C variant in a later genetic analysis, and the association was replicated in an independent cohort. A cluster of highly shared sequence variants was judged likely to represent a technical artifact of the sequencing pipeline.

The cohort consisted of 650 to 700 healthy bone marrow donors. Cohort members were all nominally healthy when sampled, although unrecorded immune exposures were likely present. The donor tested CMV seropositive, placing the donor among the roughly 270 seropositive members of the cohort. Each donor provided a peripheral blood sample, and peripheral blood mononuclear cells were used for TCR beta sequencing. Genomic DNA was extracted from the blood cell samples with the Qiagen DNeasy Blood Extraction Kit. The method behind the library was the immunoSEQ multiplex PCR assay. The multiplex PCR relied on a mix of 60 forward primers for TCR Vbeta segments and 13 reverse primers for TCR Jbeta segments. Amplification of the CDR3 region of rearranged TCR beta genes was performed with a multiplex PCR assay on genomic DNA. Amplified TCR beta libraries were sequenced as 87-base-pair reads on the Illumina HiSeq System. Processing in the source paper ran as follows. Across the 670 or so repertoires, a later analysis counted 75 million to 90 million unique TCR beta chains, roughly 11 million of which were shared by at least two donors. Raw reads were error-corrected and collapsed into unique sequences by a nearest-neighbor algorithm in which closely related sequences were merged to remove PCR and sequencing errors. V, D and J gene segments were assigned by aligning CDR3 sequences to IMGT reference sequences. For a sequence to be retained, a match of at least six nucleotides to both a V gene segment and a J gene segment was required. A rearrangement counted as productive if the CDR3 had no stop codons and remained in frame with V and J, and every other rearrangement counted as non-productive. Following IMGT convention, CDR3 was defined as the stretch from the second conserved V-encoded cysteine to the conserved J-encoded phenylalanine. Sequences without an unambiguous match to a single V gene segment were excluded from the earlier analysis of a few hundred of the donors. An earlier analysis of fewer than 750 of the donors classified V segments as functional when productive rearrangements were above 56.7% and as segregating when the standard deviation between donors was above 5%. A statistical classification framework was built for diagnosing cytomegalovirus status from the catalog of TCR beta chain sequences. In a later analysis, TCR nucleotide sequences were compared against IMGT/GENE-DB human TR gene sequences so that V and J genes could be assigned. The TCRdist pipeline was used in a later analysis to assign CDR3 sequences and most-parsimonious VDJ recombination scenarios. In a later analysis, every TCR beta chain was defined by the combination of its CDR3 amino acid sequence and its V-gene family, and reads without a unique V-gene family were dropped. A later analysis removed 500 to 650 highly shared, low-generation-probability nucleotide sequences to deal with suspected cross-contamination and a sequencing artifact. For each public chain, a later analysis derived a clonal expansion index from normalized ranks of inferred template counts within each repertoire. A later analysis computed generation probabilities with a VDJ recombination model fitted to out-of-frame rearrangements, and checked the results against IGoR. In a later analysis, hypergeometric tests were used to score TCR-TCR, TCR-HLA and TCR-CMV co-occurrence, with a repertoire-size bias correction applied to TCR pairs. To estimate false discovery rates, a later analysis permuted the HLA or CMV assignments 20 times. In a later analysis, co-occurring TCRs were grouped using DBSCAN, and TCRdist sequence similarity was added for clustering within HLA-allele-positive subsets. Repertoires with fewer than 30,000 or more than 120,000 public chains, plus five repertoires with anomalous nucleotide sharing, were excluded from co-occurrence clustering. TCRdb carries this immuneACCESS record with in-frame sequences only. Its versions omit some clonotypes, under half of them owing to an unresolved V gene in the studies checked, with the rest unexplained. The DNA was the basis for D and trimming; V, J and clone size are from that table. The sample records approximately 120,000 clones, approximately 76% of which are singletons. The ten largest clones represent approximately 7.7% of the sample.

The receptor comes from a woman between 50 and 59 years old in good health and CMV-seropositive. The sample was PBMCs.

The DNA sequence follows: TGTGCCAGCAGCGCGGTTGGGAACACTGAAGCTTTCTTT. Its translation is CASSAVGNTEAFF. The chain couples TRBV7-8 to TRBJ1-1; no D segment can be confidently identified. The cysteine opens and the phenylalanine closes a CDR3 of 13 amino acids. The CDR3 DNA has 39 bases and is translated from base 1. Taken from the germline V gene, the CDR1 and CDR2 loops are SGHVS and FQNEAQ. A distance of 8 bases separates the germline ends of V and J, which lose 5 bases and 1 base respectively.